The clone carrying this T cell receptor (beta chain) appeared many times. The sample comes from a study of early T cells in non-severe SARS-CoV-2 infection. TCRdb independently ran MiXCR on the 5' RACE reads; one entry per CDR3 protein. The table lists tens of thousands of distinct CDR3 sequences, 4.5% of them singletons. Germline CDR1 SNHLY, CDR2 FYNNEI. The V gene end was trimmed by 7 bases and the J gene end by 4 bases; junction bases not matched to a gene: 3. CDR3 length equals 13 residues. The sequencing sample was made of whole blood. The sequence derives from an adult who was a healthcare worker with PCR-confirmed SARS-CoV-2 infection or an uninfected control (not recorded which). J is TRBJ1-2 and V is TRBV2; 10 bases match TRBD1. In nucleotides, the CDR3 is TGTGCCAGCACCCGGGACAGGGGCTATGGCTACACCTTC. This translates into CASTRDRGYGYTF. The full variable domain, its missing parts supplied by reference TRBV2 and TRBJ1-2, is EPEVTQTPSHQVTQMGQEVILRCVPISNHLYFYWYRQILGQKVEFLVSFYNNEISEKSEIFDDQFSVERPDGSNFTLKIRSTKLEDSAMYFCASTRDRGYGYTFGSGTRLTVV.